This TCR beta chain was documented in a study of cytotoxic CD8 clonotypes in ibrutinib-treated CLL. Study results and limitations: Clonality measured at baseline exceeded age-matched healthy donors, tracking circulating CD8+ T-cell counts. Before falling back toward baseline at progression, clonality had risen at the time of ibrutinib response. Public clonotypes showed up rarely, and on treatment they shrank or held steady.

PBMCs that had been cryopreserved were the source of about 2 micrograms of genomic DNA for TCR beta libraries. The V and J ends lost 4 bases and 6 bases respectively, with 10 bases between them. The length of the CDR3 is 12 residues. CDR1 MNHEY and CDR2 SVGAGI come from the germline V gene. Clones were read by immunoSEQ multiplex PCR, and TCRdb kept only the in-frame ones, dropping some. Of approximately 140,000 clones listed, approximately 90% are singletons. This clone occurred once. The antigen remains unidentified. Specimen: PBMCs, collected after 12 months of ibrutinib treatment. The TCR sequence derives from a human donor with chronic lymphocytic leukemia. This chain uses TRBV6-5 with TRBJ2-7, with a weak D call TRBD2 (6 bases). The CDR3 loop reads CASSSLASEQYF. The CDR3 coding sequence is TGTGCCAGCAGTTCTCTAGCGTCCGAGCAGTACTTC.